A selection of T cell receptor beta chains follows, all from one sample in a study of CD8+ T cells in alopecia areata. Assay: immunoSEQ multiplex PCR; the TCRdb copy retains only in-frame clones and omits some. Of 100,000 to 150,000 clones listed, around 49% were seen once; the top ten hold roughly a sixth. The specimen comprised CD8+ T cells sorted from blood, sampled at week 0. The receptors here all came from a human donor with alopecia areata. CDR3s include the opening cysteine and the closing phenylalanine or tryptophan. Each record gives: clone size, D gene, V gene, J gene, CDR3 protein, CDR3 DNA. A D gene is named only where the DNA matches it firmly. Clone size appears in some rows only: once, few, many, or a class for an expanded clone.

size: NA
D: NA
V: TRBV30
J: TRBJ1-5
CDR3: CAWSLLGGQPQHF
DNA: TGTGCCTGGAGCCTTCTGGGGGGTCAGCCCCAGCATTTT

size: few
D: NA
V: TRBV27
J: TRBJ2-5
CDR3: CASSSNQETQYF
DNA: TGTGCCAGCAGTTCAAACCAAGAGACCCAGTACTTC

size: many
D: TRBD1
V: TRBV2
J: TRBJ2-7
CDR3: CASRASPTGVREQYF
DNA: TGTGCCAGCAGGGCCTCACCGACAGGGGTGCGCGAGCAGTACTTC

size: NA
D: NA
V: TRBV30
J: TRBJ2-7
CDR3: CAWRNQGTGPYEQYF
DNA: TGTGCCTGGAGGAACCAGGGGACGGGCCCCTACGAGCAGTACTTC

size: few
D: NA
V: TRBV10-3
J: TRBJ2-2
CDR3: CATSDTPNTGELFF
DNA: TGTGCCACTTCAGACACACCGAACACCGGGGAGCTGTTTTTT

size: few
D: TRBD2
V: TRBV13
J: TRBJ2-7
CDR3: CASSPSGGLISYEQYF
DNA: TGTGCCAGCAGCCCGAGCGGGGGCCTTATCTCCTACGAGCAGTACTTC

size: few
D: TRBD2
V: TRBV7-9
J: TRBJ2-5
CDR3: CASSPPSGGREETQYF
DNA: TGTGCCAGCAGCCCTCCTAGCGGGGGGAGAGAAGAGACCCAGTACTTC

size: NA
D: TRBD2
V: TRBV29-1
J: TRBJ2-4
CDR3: CSVEDRAGENIQYF
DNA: TGCAGCGTTGAGGATAGGGCGGGAGAAAACATTCAGTACTTC

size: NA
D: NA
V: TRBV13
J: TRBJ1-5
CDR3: CASSFSGTSGQPQHF
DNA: TGTGCCAGCAGCTTCTCCGGGACATCTGGTCAGCCCCAGCATTTT

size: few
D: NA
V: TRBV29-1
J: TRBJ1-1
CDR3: CSVVGGTEAFF
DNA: TGCAGCGTTGTGGGGGGGACTGAAGCTTTCTTT

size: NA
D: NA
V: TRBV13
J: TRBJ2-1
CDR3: CASSLPRDNNEQFF
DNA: TGTGCCAGCAGCTTACCCAGGGACAACAATGAGCAGTTCTTC

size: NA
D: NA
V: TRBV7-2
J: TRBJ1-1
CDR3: CASSSIRFPSNTEAFF
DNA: TGTGCCAGCAGCTCAATCAGGTTCCCATCGAACACTGAAGCTTTCTTT

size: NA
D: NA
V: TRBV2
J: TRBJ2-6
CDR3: CASSEAAIGWGANVLTF
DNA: TGTGCCAGCAGTGAAGCGGCGATCGGATGGGGAGCCAACGTCCTGACTTTC

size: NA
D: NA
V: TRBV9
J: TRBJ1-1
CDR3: CASSVSGGMNTEAFF
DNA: TGTGCCAGCAGCGTATCGGGAGGAATGAACACTGAAGCTTTCTTT

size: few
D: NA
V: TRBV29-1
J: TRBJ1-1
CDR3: CSVETWTSEQAEAFF
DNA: TGCAGCGTTGAAACCTGGACATCAGAACAAGCTGAAGCTTTCTTT

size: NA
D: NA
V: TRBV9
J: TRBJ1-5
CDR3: CASSVGGNNQPQHF
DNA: TGTGCCAGCAGCGTAGGGGGTAACAATCAGCCCCAGCATTTT

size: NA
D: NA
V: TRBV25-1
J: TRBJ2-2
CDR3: CATPGDTGELFF
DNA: TGTGCCACCCCGGGGGACACCGGGGAGCTGTTTTTT

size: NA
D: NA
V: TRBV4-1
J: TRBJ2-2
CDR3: CASSQLGSTGELFF
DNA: TGCGCCAGCAGCCAACTGGGGAGCACCGGGGAGCTGTTTTTT

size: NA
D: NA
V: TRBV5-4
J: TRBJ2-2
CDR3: CASSPGGGTGELFF
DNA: TGTGCCAGCAGTCCAGGGGGGGGCACCGGGGAGCTGTTTTTT

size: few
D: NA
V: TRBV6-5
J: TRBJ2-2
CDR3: CASSYKPNTGELFF
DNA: TGTGCCAGCAGTTACAAACCGAACACCGGGGAGCTGTTTTTT

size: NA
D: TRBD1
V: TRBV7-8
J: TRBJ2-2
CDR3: CASSLRDRGLRATGELFF
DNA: TGTGCCAGCAGCCTCCGGGACAGGGGGCTGCGGGCCACCGGGGAGCTGTTTTTT

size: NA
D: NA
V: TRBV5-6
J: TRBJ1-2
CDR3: CASSLGGDIDGYTF
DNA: TGTGCCAGCAGCTTGGGGGGTGATATAGATGGCTACACCTTC

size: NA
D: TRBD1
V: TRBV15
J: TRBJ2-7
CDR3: CATRPTGTAGEQYF
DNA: TGTGCCACCCGACCGACAGGGACGGCAGGCGAGCAGTACTTC

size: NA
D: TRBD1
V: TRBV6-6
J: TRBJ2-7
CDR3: CASSPRTGTYEQYF
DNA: TGTGCCAGCAGTCCAAGGACAGGGACCTACGAGCAGTACTTC

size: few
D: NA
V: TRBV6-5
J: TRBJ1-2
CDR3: CASRADVQSYGYTF
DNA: TGTGCCAGCAGGGCGGACGTACAATCCTATGGCTACACCTTC

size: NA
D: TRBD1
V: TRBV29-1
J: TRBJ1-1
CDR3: CSVDDRGPEAFF
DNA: TGCAGCGTTGACGACAGGGGGCCTGAAGCTTTCTTT

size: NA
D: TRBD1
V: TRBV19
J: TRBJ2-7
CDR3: CASSIRDSAYEQYF
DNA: TGTGCCAGTAGTATTCGGGACAGCGCCTACGAGCAGTACTTC

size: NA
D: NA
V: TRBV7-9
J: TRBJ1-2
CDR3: CASSLVGQVEGGYTF
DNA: TGTGCCAGCAGCTTAGTCGGGCAGGTTGAGGGAGGCTACACCTTC

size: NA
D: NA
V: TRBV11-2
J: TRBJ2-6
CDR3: CASSLVSGANVLTF
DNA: TGTGCCAGCAGCTTAGTGTCTGGGGCCAACGTCCTGACTTTC

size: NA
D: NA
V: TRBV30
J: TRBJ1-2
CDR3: CAWSLGPGGGYTF
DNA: TGTGCCTGGAGTTTGGGACCTGGCGGTGGCTACACCTTC

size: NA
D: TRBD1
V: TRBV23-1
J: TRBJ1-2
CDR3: CASSHSGTGSTNYGYTF
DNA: TGCGCCAGCAGTCACTCCGGGACAGGTTCCACAAACTATGGCTACACCTTC

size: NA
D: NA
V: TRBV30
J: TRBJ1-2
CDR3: CAWSSPLEGYTF
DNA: TGTGCCTGGAGTTCCCCCCTTGAAGGCTACACCTTC

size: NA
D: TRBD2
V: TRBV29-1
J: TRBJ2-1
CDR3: CSVDQVERGWNEQFF
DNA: TGCAGCGTTGACCAAGTCGAGCGGGGGTGGAATGAGCAGTTCTTC

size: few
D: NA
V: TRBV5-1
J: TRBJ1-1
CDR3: CASSLGRDVRTEAFF
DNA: TGCGCCAGCAGCTTGGGCAGGGACGTGCGCACTGAAGCTTTCTTT

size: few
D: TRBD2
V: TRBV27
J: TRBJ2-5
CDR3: CASSLAGGQETQYF
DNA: TGTGCCAGCAGTCTAGCGGGGGGCCAAGAGACCCAGTACTTC

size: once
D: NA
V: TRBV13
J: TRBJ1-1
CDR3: CASSAGSMNTEAFF
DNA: TGTGCCAGCAGCGCTGGATCTATGAACACTGAAGCTTTCTTT

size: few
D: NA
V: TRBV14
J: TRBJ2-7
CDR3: CASSHRETGSYEQYF
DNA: TGTGCCAGCAGCCACAGGGAAACGGGCTCCTACGAGCAGTACTTC

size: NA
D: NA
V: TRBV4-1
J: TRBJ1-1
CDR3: CASSQGTLNTEAFF
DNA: TGCGCCAGCAGCCAAGGGACTTTGAACACTGAAGCTTTCTTT

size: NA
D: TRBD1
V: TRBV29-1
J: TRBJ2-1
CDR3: CSVDINDRAGNEQFF
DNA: TGCAGCGTTGATATTAATGACAGGGCAGGCAATGAGCAGTTCTTC

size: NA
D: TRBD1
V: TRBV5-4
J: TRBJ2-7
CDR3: CASSLDRGAGYEQYF
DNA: TGTGCCAGCAGCTTGGACAGGGGAGCCGGATACGAGCAGTACTTC

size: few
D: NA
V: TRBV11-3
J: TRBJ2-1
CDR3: CASSLTAGKAYNEQFF
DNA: TGTGCCAGCAGCTTAACTGCGGGAAAGGCTTACAATGAGCAGTTCTTC

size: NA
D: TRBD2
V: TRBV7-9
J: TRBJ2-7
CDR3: CASSYWGGNEQYF
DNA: TGTGCCAGCAGCTACTGGGGAGGGAACGAGCAGTACTTC

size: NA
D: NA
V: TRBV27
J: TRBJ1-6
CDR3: CASSFPGRVPLHF
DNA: TGTGCCAGCAGTTTTCCCGGCCGGGTGCCCCTCCACTTT